One sample yielded the 28 T cell receptor beta chains listed below, sequenced in a study of sequential checkpoint blockade in melanoma. Stated treatment: randomized to nivolumab then ipilimumab (arm A) or the reverse (arm B). Libraries were prepared by immunoSEQ multiplex PCR; TCRdb keeps only in-frame clonotypes and omits some of them. The table records approximately 20,000 clones, around 25% of them present only once. The specimen was tumor tissue (inferred from file names), collected from a patient given nivolumab and ipilimumab in sequence. These receptors were obtained from a human donor with melanoma.

The table lists this clone with many counts. CDR3 region: CASTPEGGFEAFF. Here the CDR3 DNA reads TGTGCCAGCACCCCAGAGGGGGGGTTTGAAGCTTTCTTT. The chain uses TRBV6-8 and TRBJ1-1; tentative D call: TRBD1 (6 bases). Germline V lookup: CDR1 MNHGY, CDR2 SAAAGT. Trimming took 7 bases from V and 7 from J, leaving 16 bases between them. The CDR3 totals 13 residues.

There are a few counts of this clone. This sequence joins TRBV30 and TRBJ1-5; D is ambiguous. This CDR3 is 17 amino acids long. V dropped 2 bases and J dropped 2 bases, with 19 bases sitting between them. The germline V gene encodes CDR1 GTSNPN and CDR2 SVGIG (reference sequence). The chain's CDR3 is CAWSFAGFGYRNQPQHF. CDR3 coding DNA: TGTGCCTGGAGTTTTGCTGGCTTCGGGTATCGCAATCAGCCCCAGCATTTT. The full variable domain, in which reference TRBV30 and TRBJ1-5 provide the parts outside the CDR3, is SQTIHQWPATLVQPVGSPLSLECTVEGTSNPNLYWYRQAAGRGLQLLFYSVGIGQISSEVPQNLSASRPQDRQFILSSKKLLLSDSGFYLCAWSFAGFGYRNQPQHFGDGTRLSIL.

This clone appeared a few times. The chain joins TRBV9 to TRBJ1-1, with D possibly TRBD1 on 6 matching bases. V shed 3 bases and J shed 10 bases, with 16 bases lying between them. The germline CDR1 and CDR2 sequences are SGDLS and YYNGEE. The CDR3 contains 13 residues. The CDR3 reads CASSEAPQGVAFF. CDR3 bases: TGTGCCAGCAGCGAGGCCCCACAGGGTGTAGCTTTCTTT.

There are many counts of this clone. J is TRBJ1-5 and V is TRBV9, with a tentative D call TRBD1 (6 bases). The V and J ends lost 2 bases and 5 bases respectively, with 14 bases between them. CDR3 size: 15 residues. CDR1 and CDR2 (germline): SGDLS, YYNGEE. The CDR3: CASSVSDRPDQPQHF. CDR3 nucleotide sequence: TGTGCCAGCAGCGTTAGCGACAGGCCGGATCAGCCCCAGCATTTT. Drawing the rest from reference TRBV9 and TRBJ1-5, the complete variable domain is DSGVTQTPKHLITATGQRVTLRCSPRSGDLSVYWYQQSLDQGLQFLIQYYNGEERAKGNILERFSAQQFPDLHSELNLSSLELGDSALYFCASSVSDRPDQPQHFGDGTRLSIL.

The chain joins TRBV29-1 to TRBJ1-2; D is unclear. Germline CDR1 is SQVTM and CDR2 is ANQGSEA. The CDR3 is made up of 13 amino acids. The V end was cut by 6 bases, the J end by 0 bases, with 11 bases between. CDR3 sequence (DNA): TGCAGCGTCGGTAGTGATACTAACTATGGCTACACCTTC. Translated, it gives CSVGSDTNYGYTF. Full variable domain (outside the CDR3, taken from reference TRBV29-1 and TRBJ1-2): SAVISQKPSRDICQRGTSLTIQCQVDSQVTMMFWYRQQPGQSLTLIATANQGSEATYESGFVIDKFPISRPNLTFSTLTVSNMSPEDSSIYLCSVGSDTNYGYTFGSGTRLTVV.

The chain links TRBV5-1 to TRBJ1-6; the D gene is possibly TRBD1 (5 bases). CDR1 and CDR2 (germline): SGHRS, YFSETQ. The CDR3 consists of 14 residues. Trimming shortened V by 4 bases and J by 7 bases, and 12 bases separated the two germline ends. CDR3 sequence: CASSPGTGNSPLHF. The CDR3 DNA is TGCGCCAGCAGCCCGGGGACGGGGAATTCACCCCTCCACTTT.

The table lists this clone with a few counts. This chain connects TRBV7-4 to TRBJ1-4; possible D gene TRBD1, 5 bases. Germline-derived CDR1 and CDR2 are SGHVT and SQSDAQ. This CDR3 comprises 16 residues. V was cut by 5 bases and J by 0 bases, with 13 bases left in between. The DNA of the CDR3 is TGTGCCAGCAGCGTAGGAGCGGACACAACTAATGAAAAACTGTTTTTT. It yields the protein CASSVGADTTNEKLFF.

The chain carries TRBV9 and TRBJ2-7; 12 positions match TRBD2. This CDR3 has 14 residues. V lost 5 bases and J lost 2; bases outside the gene matches: 2. Germline V gene sequence: CDR1 SGDLS, CDR2 YYNGEE. The CDR3 nucleotides are TGTGCCAGCAGTTCTAGCGGGAGGGCCTACGAGCAGTACTTC. Translation gives CASSSSGRAYEQYF.

The J gene is TRBJ1-5, the V gene TRBV6-8; 8 bases are shared with TRBD1. The CDR3 extends over 17 amino acids. The germline V gene has CDR1 MNHGY and CDR2 SAAAGT. J lost 0 bases, V lost 5 bases, and 9 bases had no gene match. CDR3 region: CASSNDRGSFSNQPQHF. In DNA form, the CDR3 reads TGTGCCAGCAGTAACGACAGGGGAAGTTTTAGCAATCAGCCCCAGCATTTT.

This clone showed up just once. The gene calls are TRBV5-1 and TRBJ1-2; D possibly corresponds to TRBD1 (6 bases). The CDR3 totals 17 residues. In germline, CDR1 is SGHRS, CDR2 YFSETQ. V gave up 2 bases and J gave up 1 base, with 18 bases separating them. Here the CDR3 DNA reads TGCGCCAGCAGCTTTGGCCCTACGGACAGCTTTAACTATGGCTACACCTTC. It yields the protein CASSFGPTDSFNYGYTF.

The V and J genes are TRBV11-3 and TRBJ2-5; TRBD1 aligns across 8 bases. The CDR3 length is 15 residues. The germline V gene has CDR1 SGHNT and CDR2 YENEEA. V trimming: 3 bases; J trimming: 5 bases; junction bases outside the gene matches: 8. The CDR3 sequence is CASSLSGGGWETQYF. DNA of the CDR3: TGTGCCAGCAGCTTGTCAGGGGGCGGGTGGGAGACCCAGTACTTC.

The chain couples TRBV28 to TRBJ2-1; 9 bases fit TRBD1. The ends lost 3 bases at V and 11 bases at J; junction bases unmatched: 8. The CDR3 covers 14 residues. Germline V CDR1 and CDR2: MDHEN, SYDVKM. CDR3 in DNA: TGTGCCAGCAGTTTTACAGGGGGCGCGGTGCAGCAGTTCTTC. Protein: CASSFTGGAVQQFF.

There are a few counts of this clone. The J gene is TRBJ1-1, the V gene TRBV6-8, with 9 nucleotides matching TRBD1. The CDR3 is 16 residues long. CDR1 and CDR2 (germline): MNHGY, SAAAGT. The V and J ends lost 4 bases and 2 bases, in that order; junction bases with no gene match: 8. The CDR3 protein is CASSSWGQGRNTEAFF. The CDR3 DNA follows: TGTGCCAGCAGTTCTTGGGGACAGGGCCGTAACACTGAAGCTTTCTTT.

This clone occurred a few times. DNA of the CDR3: TGTGCCAGCAGGTCCGGGACAGGGTCCGGATATGGCTACACCTTC. It encodes CASRSGTGSGYGYTF. The chain carries TRBV6-8 and TRBJ1-2; 9 nucleotides match TRBD1. Germline V lookup: CDR1 MNHGY, CDR2 SAAAGT. Trimming at V came to 6 bases and at J to 5 bases, leaving 10 bases not matched to a gene. The CDR3 spans 15 residues.

The genes are TRBV6-8 and TRBJ1-1; 7 nucleotides line up with TRBD1. CDR3 length: 14 residues. The germline V gene has CDR1 MNHGY and CDR2 SAAAGT. V was clipped by 10 bases and J by 5 bases; unmatched bases: 13. The CDR3 here is CAIRKGQEGTEAFF. CDR3 in DNA: TGTGCCATCAGGAAAGGACAGGAAGGGACTGAAGCTTTCTTT.

This clone was recorded once. In DNA, the CDR3 is TGCGCCAGCAGCTTGGCCTGGGGAGGGAACGAGCAGTACTTC. This sequence encodes CASSLAWGGNEQYF. The genes are TRBV5-1 and TRBJ2-7; 7 bases line up with TRBD2. V dropped 0 bases and J dropped 5; count of bases not matched to a gene: 5. The CDR3 sequence is 14 residues long. Germline values: CDR1 SGHRS, CDR2 YFSETQ.

V gene TRBV18 combines with J gene TRBJ1-5, with D possibly matching TRBD1 (5 bases). Trimming shortened V by 3 bases and J by 0 bases, and 24 bases separated the two germline ends. Germline loops: CDR1 KGHSH, CDR2 LQKENI. The CDR3 is 20 residues long. CDR3 DNA sequence: TGTGCCAGCTCACCGGGGCCAAATTGGATTAGGGGCGATAGCAATCAGCCCCAGCATTTT. Amino acid sequence: CASSPGPNWIRGDSNQPQHF.

The chain recombines TRBV6-8 with TRBJ2-5; D might be TRBD1 (6 bases). Germline values: CDR1 MNHGY, CDR2 SAAAGT. V lost 6 bases to trimming and J lost 4 bases, with 12 bases between them. CDR3 length: 13 residues. In DNA, the CDR3 is TGTGCCAGCAGCCTACAGGGAAGAGAGACCCAGTACTTC. Translating it yields CASSLQGRETQYF.

This clone has only a few counts. The chain employs TRBV6-8 and TRBJ2-1, with 11 bases matching TRBD2. Germline CDR1 reads MNHGY; CDR2 reads SAAAGT. The trim removed 0 bases at V and 7 bases at J, leaving 17 bases unmatched. The CDR3 runs to 20 residues. In DNA form, the CDR3 reads TGTGCCAGCAGTTACTCGATTTGGCTAGCGGGAGGTTCTTATCGAAATGAGCAGTTCTTC. Translation: CASSYSIWLAGGSYRNEQFF.

This clone is deemed medium-sized. J is TRBJ1-1 and V is TRBV11-3, with 7 positions matching TRBD1. Germline V gene lookup returns CDR1 SGHNT and CDR2 YENEEA. This CDR3 comprises 15 residues. The ends lost 6 bases at V and 1 base at J; junction bases unmatched: 8. CDR3 nucleotide sequence: TGTGCCAGCAGTTTACAGGGGACAGCGAACACTGAAGCTTTCTTT. As protein: CASSLQGTANTEAFF.

This clone has only a few counts. The junction does not match germline at one end; this may be a read error. The CDR3 protein is CAISETPGDRQYF. CDR3 bases: TGTGCCATCAGTGAGACTCCAGGGGATAGGCAGTATTTT. V gene TRBV10-3 combines with J gene TRBJ2-3, with D possibly matching TRBD1 (6 bases). Germline V lookup: CDR1 ENHRY, CDR2 SYGVKD. The CDR3 runs 13 residues.

The V and J genes are TRBV28 and TRBJ2-7; no reliable D call. Germline CDR1 and CDR2: MDHEN and SYDVKM. V lost 5 bases to trimming and J lost 6 bases, with 20 bases between them. The CDR3 sequence is 15 residues long. The CDR3 region has the DNA TGTGCCAGCAGTCCACCCGCTTTAGGCTTTGGCGAGCAGTACTTC. This codes for CASSPPALGFGEQYF.

V usage is TRBV2 and J usage is TRBJ2-5; TRBD1 matches at 8 bases. There are 13 residues in the CDR3. Germline loops: CDR1 SNHLY, CDR2 FYNNEI. Trimming removed 11 bases from V and 5 bases from J; junction bases left unmatched: 10. CDR3 residues: CAGGTDRVETQYF. The CDR3 DNA sequence: TGTGCCGGTGGTACGGACAGGGTCGAGACCCAGTACTTC.

The chain carries TRBV19 and TRBJ2-2, with 14 bases that match TRBD2. The CDR3 has 18 amino acids. Germline V CDR1 and CDR2: LNHDA, SQIVND (reference sequence). Trimming removed 4 bases from V and 7 bases from J; junction bases left unmatched: 11. CDR3 amino acids: CASSTFGTSGSGGGELFF. The CDR3 DNA reads TGTGCCAGTAGTACATTCGGGACTAGCGGGAGCGGGGGCGGGGAGCTGTTTTTT.

This clone occurred a few times. The rearrangement links TRBV7-6 to TRBJ1-1; D possibly corresponds to TRBD1 (6 bases). V lost 7 bases, J lost 4 bases, and 16 bases lay in between. The CDR3 contains 14 residues. The germline CDR1 and CDR2 sequences are SGHVS and FNYEAQ. CDR3 sequence reads: CASTPSGGRTEAFF. CDR3 bases: TGTGCCAGCACCCCCTCGGGGGGGCGCACTGAAGCTTTCTTT.

In its sample, this clone was seen many times. The V gene is TRBV23-1, the J gene TRBJ2-5, with 11 bases lining up with TRBD2. TRBV23-1 is designated an ORF whose function remains uncertain. Trimming took 6 bases from V and 5 from J; bases not matched to a gene: 8. This CDR3 spans 15 amino acids. The CDR3 here is CASSQDIAGGETQYF. The CDR3 DNA sequence: TGCGCCAGCAGCCAAGATATAGCGGGGGGGGAGACCCAGTACTTC.

This clone was counted between two and nine times. The chain couples TRBV11-3 to TRBJ2-6; D gene ambiguous. The CDR3 spans 15 residues. Trimming cost V 2 bases and J 3 bases, with 8 bases left between them. Germline-derived CDR1 and CDR2 are SGHNT and YENEEA. The DNA for the CDR3 is TGTGCCAGCAGCTTAATCAGGAGTGGGGCCAACGTCCTGACTTTC. Its translation is CASSLIRSGANVLTF.

The chain has TRBV15 and TRBJ2-7; 9 bases are shared with TRBD1. V lost 4 bases, J lost 4 bases, and 5 bases stayed unmatched. This CDR3 region has 14 residues. Germline-derived CDR1 and CDR2 are LNHNV and YYDKDF (reference sequence). This CDR3 reads CATSKDRGAYEQYF. CDR3 nucleotide sequence: TGTGCCACCAGCAAGGACAGGGGAGCTTACGAGCAGTACTTC.